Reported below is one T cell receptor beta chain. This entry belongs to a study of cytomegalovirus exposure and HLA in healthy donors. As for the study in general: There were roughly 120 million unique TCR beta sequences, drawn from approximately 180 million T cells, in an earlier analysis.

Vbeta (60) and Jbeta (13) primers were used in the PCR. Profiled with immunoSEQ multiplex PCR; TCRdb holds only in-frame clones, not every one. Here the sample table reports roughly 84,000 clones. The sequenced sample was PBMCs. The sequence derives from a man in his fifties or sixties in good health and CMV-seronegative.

The DNA for the CDR3 is TGTGCCAGTAGTATAGCCGGGACAGAGGGCTACGAGCAGTACTTC. It codes for CASSIAGTEGYEQYF. The chain employs TRBV19 and TRBJ2-7; 7 positions agree with TRBD1. V lost 1 base and J lost 3; bases outside the gene matches: 6. The CDR3 is 15 amino acids. Per germline, CDR1 LNHDA and CDR2 SQIVND (reference sequence).